Shown below are 17 T cell receptor beta chains from a single sample sequenced in a study of blood T cell repertoires in COVID-19. Using immunoSEQ multiplex PCR, the repertoire was profiled, and TCRdb retains in-frame clones only, with some absent. There are some 670,000 clones in the sample; about 90% occur only once, and roughly 0.25% lies in the top ten. The sequenced material came from peripheral blood. The receptors shown here come from a woman between 18 and 29 years old with acute or convalescent COVID-19.

The V and J genes are TRBV5-1 and TRBJ1-2; 9 nucleotides match TRBD1. Unmatched junction bases numbered 7, after V lost 3 bases and J lost 7 bases. This CDR3 is 14 amino acids long. Germline-derived CDR1 and CDR2 are SGHRS and YFSETQ. The CDR3 DNA sequence: TGCGCCAGCAGCTCGGGACAGGGAGAGGGTGGCTACACCTTC. This encodes CASSSGQGEGGYTF.

The CDR3 DNA reads as TGCAGTGCTTCACAGGGATTTGGCTACACCTTC. Protein: CSASQGFGYTF. The chain recombines TRBV20-1 with TRBJ1-2; possible D gene TRBD1, 6 bases. Germline V gene sequence: CDR1 DFQATT, CDR2 SNEGSKA (reference sequence). V lost 5 bases to trimming and J lost 7 bases, with 11 bases between them. The CDR3 has 11 amino acids.

This chain joins TRBV5-1 and TRBJ1-2, with TRBD1 as a possible D gene (5 bases). CDR3 length: 14 residues. The V gene's germline CDR1 is SGHRS and CDR2 YFSETQ. The V end lost 1 base, the J end lost 8 bases, and 15 bases lay between the germline ends. CDR3 region: CASSLWSRRDGYTF. CDR3 coding DNA: TGCGCCAGCAGCTTGTGGTCAAGGAGGGACGGCTACACCTTC.

The chain employs TRBV4-1 and TRBJ1-5; TRBD1 matches at 9 bases. Germline V gene sequence: CDR1 MGHRA, CDR2 YSYEKL. This CDR3 region has 16 residues. V lost 6 bases, J lost 4 bases, and 10 bases stayed unmatched. CDR3 loop: CASSTGQGFSNQPQHF. In nucleotides, the CDR3 is TGCGCCAGCAGTACGGGACAGGGTTTTAGTAATCAGCCCCAGCATTTT.

The chain combines TRBV7-2 with TRBJ2-1; a weak D match, TRBD1 (5 bases). The CDR3 runs to 14 residues. CDR1 SGHTA and CDR2 FQGNSA come from the germline V gene. Trimming removed 8 bases at V and 5 bases at J, with 16 bases between. CDR3 in DNA: TGTGCCAGCGAAGACAGCCTAATCAACAATGAGCAGTTCTTC. Translating it yields CASEDSLINNEQFF.

The chain couples TRBV2 to TRBJ1-2, with 12 bases matching TRBD1. Germline CDR1 SNHLY, CDR2 FYNNEI. The CDR3 is 13 residues long. After removal of 6 bases from V and 7 bases from J, the junction contained 3 bases not matched to a gene. Written as DNA, the CDR3 is TGTGCCAGCAGGGGGGACAGGGGGCTTGGCTACACCTTC. Translation gives CASRGDRGLGYTF.

The chain combines TRBV19 with TRBJ1-3; possible D gene TRBD1, 6 bases. Per germline, CDR1 LNHDA and CDR2 SQIVND (reference sequence). Between the trimmed V and J ends, which lost 5 bases and 0 bases, there was a span of 11 bases. CDR3 length: 15 residues. The CDR3 bases are TGTGCCAGTAGTCCCAGGGGCCACTCTGGAAACACCATATATTTT. Translating it yields CASSPRGHSGNTIYF.

The chain joins TRBV11-2 to TRBJ2-1; the D is unclear. The CDR3 length is 13 residues. In germline, CDR1 is SGHAT, CDR2 FQNNGV. V gave up 0 bases and J gave up 4 bases, with 4 bases separating them. In DNA form, the CDR3 reads TGTGCCAGCAGCTTAGAAGAGTACAATGAGCAGTTCTTC. Encoded protein: CASSLEEYNEQFF.

The table lists this clone with a few counts. The chain is built from TRBV5-1 and TRBJ2-7, with 7 nucleotides matching TRBD2. V trimming: 4 bases; J trimming: 7 bases; junction bases outside the gene matches: 11. Germline V gives CDR1 SGHRS, CDR2 YFSETQ. CDR3 size: 14 residues. The CDR3 reads CASSAWTSIGEQYF. The DNA of the CDR3 is TGCGCCAGCAGCGCCTGGACTAGTATCGGAGAGCAGTACTTC.

The chain has TRBV5-6 and TRBJ1-5, with TRBD1 identical over 8 bases. Germline loops: CDR1 SGHDT, CDR2 YYEEEE. With V trimmed by 3 bases and J by 7 bases, 6 bases remained unmatched. The CDR3 covers 14 residues. The DNA of the CDR3 is TGTGCCAGCAGCTACGGACAGGGTAGGCAGCCCCAGCATTTT. As protein: CASSYGQGRQPQHF.

The chain couples TRBV5-8 to TRBJ2-5; D ambiguous. The germline CDR1 and CDR2 sequences are SGHTS and YDEGEE. Between the trimmed V and J ends, which lost 4 bases and 2 bases, there was a span of 12 bases. The CDR3 length is 14 residues. The chain's CDR3 is CASSGRQPQETQYF. DNA of the CDR3: TGTGCCAGCAGCGGAAGACAACCGCAAGAGACCCAGTACTTC.

This sequence joins TRBV4-3 and TRBJ2-7; 7 nucleotides align to TRBD1. From germline, CDR1 is LGHNA and CDR2 YSLEER. The CDR3 runs to 16 residues. J lost 8 bases, V lost 0 bases, and 13 bases had no gene match. CDR3 bases: TGCGCCAGCAGCCAAGATCTCGGAACAGGGGCCGAACAGCAGTACTTC. Translated, it gives CASSQDLGTGAEQQYF.

The chain employs TRBV28 and TRBJ1-6, with 7 bases aligning to TRBD1. V lost 8 bases to trimming and J lost 7 bases; unmatched junction nucleotides: 11. This CDR3 has 15 amino acids. The germline V gene has CDR1 MDHEN and CDR2 SYDVKM. The CDR3 DNA follows: TGTGCCAGCCGATCCCGGGACAGTGAAAATTCACCCCTCCACTTT. Protein product: CASRSRDSENSPLHF.

The V call is TRBV6-5, the J call TRBJ2-5, with D possibly matching TRBD2 (5 bases). From germline, CDR1 is MNHEY and CDR2 SVGAGI. There are 11 residues in the CDR3. In nucleotides, the CDR3 is TGTGCACCGGGTCCCGGGAAGACCCAGTACTTC. It is translated as CAPGPGKTQYF.

This clone was recorded once. This chain joins TRBV30 and TRBJ1-1, with D maybe TRBD1 (6 bases). The V end lost 1 base, the J end lost 2 bases, and 14 bases lay between the germline ends. The V gene's germline CDR1 is GTSNPN and CDR2 SVGIG (reference sequence). The CDR3 covers 15 residues. The CDR3 sequence: CAWSDDYRDNTEAFF. The CDR3 region has the DNA TGTGCCTGGAGTGATGACTACAGGGACAACACTGAAGCTTTCTTT.

This rearrangement joins TRBV5-1 to TRBJ2-5; 9 bases line up with TRBD2. The germline V gene has CDR1 SGHRS and CDR2 YFSETQ. CDR3 size: 15 residues. V shed 2 bases, J shed 1 base, and the junction held 3 bases outside the gene matches. CDR3 amino acids: CASSFGAGGQETQYF. The CDR3 DNA is TGCGCCAGCAGCTTCGGAGCGGGGGGCCAAGAGACCCAGTACTTC. Looking up the rest from reference TRBV5-1 and TRBJ2-5 gives the full variable domain: KAGVTQTPRYLIKTRGQQVTLSCSPISGHRSVSWYQQTPGQGLQFLFEYFSETQRNKGNFPGRFSGRQFSNSRSEMNVSTLELGDSALYLCASSFGAGGQETQYFGPGTRLLVL.

The J gene is TRBJ1-5, the V gene TRBV7-8; a possible D gene is TRBD1 (5 bases). Looked up from germline, CDR1 is SGHVS and CDR2 is FQNEAQ. The germline V and J ends were trimmed by 1 base and 2 bases, with 9 bases remaining between them. The CDR3 is 15 residues long. The CDR3 nucleotides are TGTGCCAGCAGCTTAGGCGCCAGGGGCAATCAGCCCCAGCATTTT. Amino acids: CASSLGARGNQPQHF.